At least ten counts were recorded for the clone carrying this T cell receptor (beta chain). Ophthalmopathy patients had moderate-to-severe active disease, CAS ≥3, NOSPECS ≥4, and disease duration under 3 months. Patients having uncontrolled infection, another autoimmune disease, pregnancy or lactation were not included. Out of approximately 10 ml of fresh peripheral blood came the PBMCs. TCR beta CDR3 region amplification was performed from RNA transcripts. Carried out on the TCR CDR3, a first-round RT-PCR used the HTBI primer set. TCRdb itself ran the multiplex PCR reads through MiXCR, one entry per CDR3 protein. Of more than 300,000 distinct CDR3 sequences in the sample, approximately 18% are singletons; the top ten hold over 35%. These data originate in a study of T cells in Graves' hyperthyroidism and ophthalmopathy. The CDR3 has 15 residues. Trimming removed 5 bases at V and 5 bases at J, with 18 bases between.

The receptor comes from a young man with Graves' ophthalmopathy. The specimen was blood. The chain has TRBV12-3 or TRBV12-4 and TRBJ2-5; D might be TRBD1 or TRBD2, each matching 5 bases. The CDR3 DNA reads TGTGCCAGCAGTCCAGGGACGGGCGGGCGCGAGACCCAGTACTTC. Protein product: CASSPGTGGRETQYF.